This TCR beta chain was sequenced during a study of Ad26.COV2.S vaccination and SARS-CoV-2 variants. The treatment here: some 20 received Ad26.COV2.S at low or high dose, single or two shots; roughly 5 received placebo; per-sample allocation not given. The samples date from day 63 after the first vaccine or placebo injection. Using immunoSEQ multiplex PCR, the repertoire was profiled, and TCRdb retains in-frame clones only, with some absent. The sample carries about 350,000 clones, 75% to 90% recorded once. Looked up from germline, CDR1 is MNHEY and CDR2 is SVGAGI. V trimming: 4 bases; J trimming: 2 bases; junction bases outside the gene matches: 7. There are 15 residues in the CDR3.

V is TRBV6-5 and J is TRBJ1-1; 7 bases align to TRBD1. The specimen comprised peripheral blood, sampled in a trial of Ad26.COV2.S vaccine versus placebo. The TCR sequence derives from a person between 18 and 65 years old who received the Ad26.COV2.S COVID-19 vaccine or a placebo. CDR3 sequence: CASSLGGQLNTEAFF. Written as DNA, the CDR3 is TGTGCCAGCAGTTTAGGGGGACAGCTCAACACTGAAGCTTTCTTT.